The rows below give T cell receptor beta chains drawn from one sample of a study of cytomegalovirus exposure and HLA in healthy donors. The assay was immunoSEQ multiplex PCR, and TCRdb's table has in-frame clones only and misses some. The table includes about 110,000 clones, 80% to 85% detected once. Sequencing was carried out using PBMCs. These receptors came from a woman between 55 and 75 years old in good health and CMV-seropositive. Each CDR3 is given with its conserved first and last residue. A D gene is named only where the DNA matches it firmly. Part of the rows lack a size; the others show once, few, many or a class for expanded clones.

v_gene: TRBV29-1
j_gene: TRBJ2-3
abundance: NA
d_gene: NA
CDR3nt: TGCAGCGTTGGAAGGCGGGCCACAGATACGCAGTATTTT
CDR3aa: CSVGRRATDTQYF

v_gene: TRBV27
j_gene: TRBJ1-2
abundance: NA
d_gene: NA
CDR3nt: TGTGCCAGCAGACCATATAATGTCAGAGAGAGGGTTGGCTACACCTTC
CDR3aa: CASRPYNVRERVGYTF

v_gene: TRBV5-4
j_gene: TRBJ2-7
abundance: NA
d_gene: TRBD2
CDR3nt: TGTGCCAGCAGCCGCCTAGCGGGAGGACACTACGAGCAGTACTTC
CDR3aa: CASSRLAGGHYEQYF

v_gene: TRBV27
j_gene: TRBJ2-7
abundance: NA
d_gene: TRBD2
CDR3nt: TGTGCCAGCTCATTAGCGGGAGGACGCTACGAGCAGTACTTC
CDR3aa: CASSLAGGRYEQYF

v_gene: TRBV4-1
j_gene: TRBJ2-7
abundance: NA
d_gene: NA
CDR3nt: TGCGCCAGCAGCCAAGCGCCAGGGCCCTACGAGCAGTACTTC
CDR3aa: CASSQAPGPYEQYF

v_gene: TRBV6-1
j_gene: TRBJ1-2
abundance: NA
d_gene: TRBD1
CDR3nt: TGTGCCAGCAGTTCCGGGACAGGATCTAACTATGGCTACACCTTC
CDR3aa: CASSSGTGSNYGYTF

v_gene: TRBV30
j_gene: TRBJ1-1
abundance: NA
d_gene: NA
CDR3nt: TGTGCCTGGAGGACCGCCCGAGTACAGGCGCCCAGAGGTGCTTTCTTT
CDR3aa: CAWRTARVQAPRGAFF

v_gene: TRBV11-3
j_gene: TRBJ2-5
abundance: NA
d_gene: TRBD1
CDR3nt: TGTGCCAGCAGCTTAGGGACAGGGACAGAGACCCAGTACTTC
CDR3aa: CASSLGTGTETQYF

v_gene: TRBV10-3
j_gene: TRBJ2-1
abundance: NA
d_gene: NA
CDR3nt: TGTGCCATCAGTGGCCTAGAGTACAATGAGCAGTTCTTC
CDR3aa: CAISGLEYNEQFF

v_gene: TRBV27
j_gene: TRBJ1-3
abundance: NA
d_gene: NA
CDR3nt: TGTGCCAGCAGTTTGGCGGCAGACGGAAACACCATATATTTT
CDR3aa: CASSLAADGNTIYF

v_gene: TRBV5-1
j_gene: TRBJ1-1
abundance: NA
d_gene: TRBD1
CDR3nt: TGCGCCAGCAGCCTACAAGGACAGGGTGAAGCTTTCTTT
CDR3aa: CASSLQGQGEAFF

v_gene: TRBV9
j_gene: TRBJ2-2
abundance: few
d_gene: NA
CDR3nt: TGTGCCAGCAGCGCCAGCGACAGGAACACCGGGGAGCTGTTTTTT
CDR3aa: CASSASDRNTGELFF

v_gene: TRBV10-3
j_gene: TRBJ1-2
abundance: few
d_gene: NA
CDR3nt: TGTGCCAGCAGGACAGCCGAAAACTATGGCTACACCTTC
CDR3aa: CASRTAENYGYTF

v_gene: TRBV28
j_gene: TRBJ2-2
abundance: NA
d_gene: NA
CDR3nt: TGTGCCAGCAGTTCTTCCGGGTCCGAGAACACCGGGGAGCTGTTTTTT
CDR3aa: CASSSSGSENTGELFF

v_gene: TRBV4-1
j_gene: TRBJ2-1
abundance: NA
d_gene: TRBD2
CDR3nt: TGCGCCAGCAGCCAAGAGGGCGGGAGGCTAAATGAGCAGTTCTTC
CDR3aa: CASSQEGGRLNEQFF

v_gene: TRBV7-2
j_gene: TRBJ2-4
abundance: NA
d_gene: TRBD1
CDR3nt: TGTGCCAGCGGACACAGGGGTTCCGACATTCAGTACTTC
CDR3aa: CASGHRGSDIQYF

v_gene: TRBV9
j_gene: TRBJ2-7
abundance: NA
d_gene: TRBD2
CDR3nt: TGTGCCAGCAGCGTAGGCGGACTAGCGGGCTACGAGCAGTACTTC
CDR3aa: CASSVGGLAGYEQYF

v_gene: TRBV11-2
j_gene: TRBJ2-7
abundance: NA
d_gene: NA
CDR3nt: TGTGCCAGCAGCTTAGGAATTCACAGGCTCTACGAGCAGTACTTC
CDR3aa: CASSLGIHRLYEQYF

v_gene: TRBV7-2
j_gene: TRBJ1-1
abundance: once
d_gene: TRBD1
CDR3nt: TGTGCCAGCAGCAAACCGGGACAGTTTTTATGGAACACTGAAGCTTTCTTT
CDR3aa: CASSKPGQFLWNTEAFF

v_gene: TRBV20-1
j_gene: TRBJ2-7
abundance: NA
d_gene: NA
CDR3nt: TGCAGTGCTAGGTATGCGAACGAGCAGTACTTC
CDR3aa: CSARYANEQYF

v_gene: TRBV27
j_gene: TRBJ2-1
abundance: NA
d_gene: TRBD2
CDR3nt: TGTGCCAGCAGTCCGCGGACTAGCGGGAGGGATGAGCAGTTCTTC
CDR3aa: CASSPRTSGRDEQFF

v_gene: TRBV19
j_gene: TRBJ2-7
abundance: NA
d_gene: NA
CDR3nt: TGTGCCAGTAGTATTCCAGGGTCCTACGAGCAGTACTTC
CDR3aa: CASSIPGSYEQYF

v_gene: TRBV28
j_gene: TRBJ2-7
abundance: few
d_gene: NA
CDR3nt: TGTGCCAGCAGTGGGCGTGGGTCCGCTGGGCTAGCAATCTACGAGCAGTACTTC
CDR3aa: CASSGRGSAGLAIYEQYF

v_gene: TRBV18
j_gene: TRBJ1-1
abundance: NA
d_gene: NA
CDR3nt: TGTGCCAGCTCACCAATCCAAAACACTGAAGCTTTCTTT
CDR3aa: CASSPIQNTEAFF

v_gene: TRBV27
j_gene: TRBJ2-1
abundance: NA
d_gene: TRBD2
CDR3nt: TGTGCCAGCAGTTTGGTCCTAGCGGGAGGGCCAGATGAGCAGTTCTTC
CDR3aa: CASSLVLAGGPDEQFF

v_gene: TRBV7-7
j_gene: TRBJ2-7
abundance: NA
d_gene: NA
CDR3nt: TGTGCTAGCAGCTTAAGGCAGGGATCAACCTACGAGCAGTACTTC
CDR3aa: CASSLRQGSTYEQYF

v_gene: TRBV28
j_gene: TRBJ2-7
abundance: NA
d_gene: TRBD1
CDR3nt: TGTGCCAGCAGTCGGGACAGCTTCTACGAGCAGTACTTC
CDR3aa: CASSRDSFYEQYF

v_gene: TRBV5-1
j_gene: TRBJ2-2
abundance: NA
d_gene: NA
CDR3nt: TGCGCCAGCAGCTATGAACTAGGTTGGGGGAACACCGGGGAGCTGTTTTTT
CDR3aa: CASSYELGWGNTGELFF

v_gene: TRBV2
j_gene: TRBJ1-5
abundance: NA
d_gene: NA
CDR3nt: TGTGCCAGCAGTGAGTGGACTATGCGGAGCAATCAGCCCCAGCATTTT
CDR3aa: CASSEWTMRSNQPQHF

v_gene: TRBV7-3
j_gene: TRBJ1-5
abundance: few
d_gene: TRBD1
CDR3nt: TGTGCCAGCAGCACGGGACAGACTAGCAATCAGCCCCAGCATTTT
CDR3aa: CASSTGQTSNQPQHF

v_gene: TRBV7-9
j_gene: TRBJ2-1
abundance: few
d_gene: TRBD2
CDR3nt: TGTGCCAGCAGCTTGGGACTAGCGAGCTACAATGAGCAGTTCTTC
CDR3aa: CASSLGLASYNEQFF

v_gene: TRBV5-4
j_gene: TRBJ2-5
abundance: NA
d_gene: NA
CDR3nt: TGTGCCAGCAGCTTCGGGTCCGGGTACCAAGAGACCCAGTACTTC
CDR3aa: CASSFGSGYQETQYF

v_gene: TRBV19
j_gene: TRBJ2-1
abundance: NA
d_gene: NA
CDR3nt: TGTGCCAGTAGTATCCCGAGACTAGGCGTGGGAGATGAGCAGTTCTTC
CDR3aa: CASSIPRLGVGDEQFF

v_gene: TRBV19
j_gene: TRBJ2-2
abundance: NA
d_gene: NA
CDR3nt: TGTGCCAGCCATAACACCGGGGAGCTGTTTTTT
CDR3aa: CASHNTGELFF

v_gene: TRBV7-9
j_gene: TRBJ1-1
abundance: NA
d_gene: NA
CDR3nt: TGTGCCAGCAGCTTTCGGTACACTGAAGCTTTCTTT
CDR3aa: CASSFRYTEAFF

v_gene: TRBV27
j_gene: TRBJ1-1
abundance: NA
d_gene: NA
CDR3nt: TGTGCCAGCAGTAACAGGAGGAACACTGAAGCTTTCTTT
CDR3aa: CASSNRRNTEAFF

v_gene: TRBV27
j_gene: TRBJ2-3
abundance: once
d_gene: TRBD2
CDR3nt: TGTGCCAGCAAAACAACCCTAGCGGCTAGCACAGATACGCAGTATTTT
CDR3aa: CASKTTLAASTDTQYF

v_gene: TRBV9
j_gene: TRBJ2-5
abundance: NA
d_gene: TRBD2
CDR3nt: TGTGCCACCGGACTAGCGGGACCAAAGACCCAGTACTTC
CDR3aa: CATGLAGPKTQYF

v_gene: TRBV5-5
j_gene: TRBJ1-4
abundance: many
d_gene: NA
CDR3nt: TGTGCCAGCAGCCCCGGGATAAAACTGTTTTTT
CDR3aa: CASSPGIKLFF

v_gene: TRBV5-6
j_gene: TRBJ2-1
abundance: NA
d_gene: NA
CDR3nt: TGTGCCAGCAGCCATAGCGGAAGCTCCTACAATGAGCAGTTCTTC
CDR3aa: CASSHSGSSYNEQFF

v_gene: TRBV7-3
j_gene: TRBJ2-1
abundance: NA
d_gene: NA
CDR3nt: TGTGCCAGCAGCTTAAGCTTGCCGGGAAATGAGCAGTTCTTC
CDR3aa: CASSLSLPGNEQFF

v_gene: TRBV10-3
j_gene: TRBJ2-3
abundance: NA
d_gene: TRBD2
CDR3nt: TGTGCCATCAGTGACGAGAGGGAGGGCGTGGACACAGATACGCAGTATTTT
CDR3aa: CAISDEREGVDTDTQYF

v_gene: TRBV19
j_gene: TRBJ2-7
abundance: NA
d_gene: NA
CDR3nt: TGTGCCAGTAGTCCCCGGTGGGCAGAGTACGAGCAGTACTTC
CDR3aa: CASSPRWAEYEQYF

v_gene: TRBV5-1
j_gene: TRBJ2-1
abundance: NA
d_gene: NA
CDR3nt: TGCGCCAGCAGTACCATGGACTCTTCGACCTACAATGAGCAGTTCTTC
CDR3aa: CASSTMDSSTYNEQFF

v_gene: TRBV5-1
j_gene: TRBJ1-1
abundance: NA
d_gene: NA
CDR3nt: TGCGCCAGCAGCTTGGTCCTCCAAGGAGGTGGCACTGAAGCTTTCTTT
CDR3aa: CASSLVLQGGGTEAFF

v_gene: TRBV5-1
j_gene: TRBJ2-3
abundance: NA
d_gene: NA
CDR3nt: TGCGCCAGCAGCTTGGGCGCGCGGATACTCACAGATACGCAGTATTTT
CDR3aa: CASSLGARILTDTQYF

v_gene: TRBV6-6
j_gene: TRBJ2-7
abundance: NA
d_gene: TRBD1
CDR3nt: TGTGCCAGCAGCTCCCTCAACAGGGGTTCCTACGAGCAGTACTTC
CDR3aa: CASSSLNRGSYEQYF

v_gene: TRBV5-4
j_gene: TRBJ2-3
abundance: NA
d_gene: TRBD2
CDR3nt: TGTGCCAGCAGCCGGGGACTAGCTGGGAGCACAGATACGCAGTATTTT
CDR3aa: CASSRGLAGSTDTQYF